One and the same sample provided the 6 T cell receptor beta chains below, sequenced in a study of T cell changes during pregnancy in multiple sclerosis. The method was immunoSEQ multiplex PCR; TCRdb's version includes in-frame clones alone and lacks a portion of them. The repertoire includes nearly 60,000 clones, less than 95% of them detected once, and around 0.5% sits in the top ten. Here the sequenced sample was CD4+ T cells from peripheral blood mononuclear cells, taken after pregnancy. The receptor source for this set is a female donor in good health, enrolled as a control in a pregnancy study.

This chain joins TRBV29-1 and TRBJ1-2; D remains ambiguous. With 7 bases removed from V and 8 bases from J, the gap between germline ends came to 17 bases. This CDR3 has 12 amino acids. Germline values: CDR1 SQVTM, CDR2 ANQGSEA. The CDR3 coding sequence is TGCAGCGGATCAGATCCCCCGGGGGGCTACACCTTC. Protein: CSGSDPPGGYTF.

The chain joins TRBV18 to TRBJ1-2, with D maybe TRBD1 (5 bases). This CDR3 comprises 13 residues. Trimming took 3 bases from V and 2 from J, leaving 7 bases between them. From germline, CDR1 is KGHSH and CDR2 LQKENI. DNA of the CDR3: TGTGCCAGCTCACCCCAGGGAAACTATGGCTACACCTTC. Translation: CASSPQGNYGYTF.

The V call is TRBV7-2, the J call TRBJ1-1; perhaps TRBD1 as D (6 bases). CDR3 size: 13 residues. Trimming pared 5 bases from V and 3 bases from J, leaving 10 bases between. CDR1 and CDR2 from the germline V gene are SGHTA and FQGNSA. This CDR3 reads CASSTHRDTEAFF. CDR3 sequence (DNA): TGTGCCAGCAGCACCCACAGGGACACTGAAGCTTTCTTT. The variable domain in full, with the rest retrieved from reference TRBV7-2 and TRBJ1-1, is GAGVSQSPSNKVTEKGKDVELRCDPISGHTALYWYRQSLGQGLEFLIYFQGNSAPDKSGLPSDRFSAERTGGSVSTLTIQRTQQEDSAVYLCASSTHRDTEAFFGQGTRLTVV.

The chain is built from TRBV5-1 and TRBJ1-1, with a possible D match to TRBD1 (5 bases). CDR3 length: 15 amino acids. Germline CDR1 is SGHRS and CDR2 is YFSETQ. Between the trimmed V and J ends, which lost 4 bases and 0 bases, there was a span of 13 bases. The CDR3 nucleotides read TGCGCCAGCAGCCCTGGGGGGAACATGAACACTGAAGCTTTCTTT. It is translated as CASSPGGNMNTEAFF.

The chain combines TRBV7-9 with TRBJ1-4, with 7 nucleotides matching TRBD1. Germline loops: CDR1 SEHNR, CDR2 FQNEAQ (reference sequence). Trimming removed 7 bases from V and 6 bases from J; junction bases left unmatched: 11. This CDR3 is 15 amino acids long. The CDR3 sequence: CASTRKGASDEKLFF. The CDR3 nucleotides read TGTGCCAGCACTCGGAAGGGGGCGTCGGATGAAAAACTGTTTTTT.

The chain has TRBV9 and TRBJ1-2; D unresolved. Trimming stripped 0 bases from V and 3 bases from J, with 18 bases between. This CDR3 has 17 amino acids. Germline V gives CDR1 SGDLS, CDR2 YYNGEE. DNA of the CDR3: TGTGCCAGCAGCGTAGAGCCAACGAGGCTGTCGCACTATGGCTACACCTTC. This codes for CASSVEPTRLSHYGYTF.